This record concerns one TCR beta chain sequence. Its cognate antigen is unknown. No DNA is shown, since the ends of the CDR3 on it are uncertain; the CDR3 is the one TCRdb lists. The sample is drawn from a study of identifying expanded T cells in peripheral blood. Study findings and constraints: About 1.2 clones differed between technical replicates, versus roughly 16 and 20 over time. Across healthy donors, higher total template counts meant significantly greater roughly 2-week count variance.

The CDR3 adds up to 16 amino acids, both ends counted. The data were produced by immunoSEQ multiplex PCR, yet TCRdb's version contains in-frame clones alone and is incomplete. The profile covers under 130,000 clones, with 85% to 90% appearing a single time and about a sixth taken by the ten largest. Healthy donors had no documented immune events, such as infections, while sampled. The rearrangement joins TRBV21-1 to TRBJ1-5. TRBV21-1 has pseudogene status. The TCR was taken from a person between 18 and 75 years old in good health. Sequenced sample: blood. The chain's CDR3 is CASSCRVGIGNQPQHF.